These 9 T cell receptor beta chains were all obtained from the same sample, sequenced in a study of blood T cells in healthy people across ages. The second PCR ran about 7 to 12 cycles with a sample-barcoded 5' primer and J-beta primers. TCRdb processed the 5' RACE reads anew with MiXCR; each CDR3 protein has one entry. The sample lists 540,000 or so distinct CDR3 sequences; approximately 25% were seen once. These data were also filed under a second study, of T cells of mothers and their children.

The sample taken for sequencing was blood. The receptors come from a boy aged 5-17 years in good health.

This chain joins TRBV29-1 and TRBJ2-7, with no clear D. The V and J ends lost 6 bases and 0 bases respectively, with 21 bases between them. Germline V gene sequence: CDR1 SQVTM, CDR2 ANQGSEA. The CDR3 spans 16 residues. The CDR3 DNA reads TGCAGCGTCCAAGGAGAGGCAGGATCCAGCTCCTACGAGCAGTACTTC. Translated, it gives CSVQGEAGSSSYEQYF.

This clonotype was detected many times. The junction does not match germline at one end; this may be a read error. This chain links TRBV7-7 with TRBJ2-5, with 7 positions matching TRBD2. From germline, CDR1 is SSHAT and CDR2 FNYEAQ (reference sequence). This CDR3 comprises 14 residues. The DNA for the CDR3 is TGTGCTAGCAGCAGAAGCGGGGCCGGAGAGACCCAGTACTTC. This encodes CASSRSGAGETQYF. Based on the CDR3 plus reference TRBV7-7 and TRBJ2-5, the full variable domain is GAGVSQSPRYKVTKRGQDVTLRCDPISSHATLYWYQQALGQGPEFLTYFNYEAQPDKSGLPSDRFSAERPEGSISTLTIQRTEQRDSAMYRCASSRSGAGETQYFGPGTRLLVL.

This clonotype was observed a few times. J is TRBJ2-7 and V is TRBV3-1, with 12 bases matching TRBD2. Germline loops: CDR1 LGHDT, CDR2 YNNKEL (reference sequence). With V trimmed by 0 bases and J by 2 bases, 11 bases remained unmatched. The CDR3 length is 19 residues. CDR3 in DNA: TGTGCCAGCAGCCAAGATCAACTAGCGGGGGGCCAATCCACCTACGAGCAGTACTTC. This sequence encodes CASSQDQLAGGQSTYEQYF.

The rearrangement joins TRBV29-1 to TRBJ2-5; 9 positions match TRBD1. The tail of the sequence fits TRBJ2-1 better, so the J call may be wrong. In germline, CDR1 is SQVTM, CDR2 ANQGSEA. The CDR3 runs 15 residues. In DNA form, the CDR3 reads TGCAGCGGCGAAAATTGGGGACAGGGCCGCGGTGAGCAGTTCTTC. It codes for CSGENWGQGRGEQFF.

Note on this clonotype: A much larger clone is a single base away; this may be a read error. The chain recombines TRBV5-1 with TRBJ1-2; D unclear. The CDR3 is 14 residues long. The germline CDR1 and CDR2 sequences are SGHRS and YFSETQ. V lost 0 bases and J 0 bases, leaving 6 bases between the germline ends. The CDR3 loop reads CASSLGHTNYGYTF. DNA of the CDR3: TGCGCCAGCAGCTTGGGACATACTAACTATGGCTACACCTTC.

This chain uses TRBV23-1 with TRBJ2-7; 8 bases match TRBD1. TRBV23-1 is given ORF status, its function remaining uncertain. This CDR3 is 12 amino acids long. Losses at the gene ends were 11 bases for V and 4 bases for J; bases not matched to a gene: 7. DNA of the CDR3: TGCGCCGACGGACAGGGTGGGTACGAGCAGTACTTC. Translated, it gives CADGQGGYEQYF.

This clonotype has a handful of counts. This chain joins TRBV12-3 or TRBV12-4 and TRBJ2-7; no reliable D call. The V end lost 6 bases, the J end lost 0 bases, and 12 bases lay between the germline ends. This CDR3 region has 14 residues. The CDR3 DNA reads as TGTGCCAGCAGCGAACACACCTACTCCTACGAGCAGTACTTC. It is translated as CASSEHTYSYEQYF.

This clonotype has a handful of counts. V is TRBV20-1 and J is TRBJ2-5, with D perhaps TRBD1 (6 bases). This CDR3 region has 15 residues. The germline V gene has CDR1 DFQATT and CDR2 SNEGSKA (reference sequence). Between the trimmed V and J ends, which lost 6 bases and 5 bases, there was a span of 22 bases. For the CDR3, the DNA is TGCAGTGCCCACCTGGGGGCAACAACTCTGGAGACCCAGTACTTC. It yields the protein CSAHLGATTLETQYF.

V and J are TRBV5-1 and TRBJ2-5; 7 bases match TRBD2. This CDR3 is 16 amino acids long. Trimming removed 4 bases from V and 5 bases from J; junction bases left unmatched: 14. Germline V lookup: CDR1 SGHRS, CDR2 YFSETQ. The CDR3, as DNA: TGCGCCAGCAGCGTACCAAAGCGGGGCGGCGGGGAGACCCAGTACTTC. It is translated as CASSVPKRGGGETQYF. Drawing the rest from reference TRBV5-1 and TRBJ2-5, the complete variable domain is KAGVTQTPRYLIKTRGQQVTLSCSPISGHRSVSWYQQTPGQGLQFLFEYFSETQRNKGNFPGRFSGRQFSNSRSEMNVSTLELGDSALYLCASSVPKRGGGETQYFGPGTRLLVL.